This T cell receptor (beta chain) was recovered during a study of T cell changes during pregnancy in multiple sclerosis. Germline trimming cut 3 bases from V and 1 base from J; bases unmatched to any gene: 6. CDR3 length: 17 amino acids. Germline V gene data show CDR1 as SGDLS and CDR2 as YYNGEE. Sequenced by immunoSEQ multiplex PCR; TCRdb stores in-frame clones only, minus some. The table has 70,000 or so clones, 85% to 95% seen once. The TCR was taken from a female donor with multiple sclerosis, enrolled in a pregnancy study. This chain uses TRBV9 with TRBJ2-3; 12 nucleotides agree with TRBD2. The sample in question was CD4+ T cells from peripheral blood mononuclear cells, obtained before pregnancy. The CDR3 is CASSEGTSGLRTDTQYF. The CDR3 region has the DNA TGTGCCAGCAGCGAGGGGACTAGCGGGCTACGCACAGATACGCAGTATTTT. Combining the CDR3 with reference TRBV9 and TRBJ2-3 gives the whole variable domain DSGVTQTPKHLITATGQRVTLRCSPRSGDLSVYWYQQSLDQGLQFLIQYYNGEERAKGNILERFSAQQFPDLHSELNLSSLELGDSALYFCASSEGTSGLRTDTQYFGPGTRLTVL.